This entry features one T cell receptor beta chain sequence. Per the authors' pipeline: Counts of nucleated cells, estimated from reference gene primer amplification, were obtained. The data were produced by immunoSEQ multiplex PCR, yet TCRdb's version contains in-frame clones alone and is incomplete. D and trimming come from the DNA, and the V and J calls and clone size come from that table. The sample has about 120,000 clones; approximately 80% are singletons. The sample is drawn from a study of blood T cell repertoires in COVID-19. Germline CDR1 is SGHKS and CDR2 is YYEKEE (reference sequence). After removal of 3 bases from V and 5 bases from J, the junction contained 8 bases not matched to a gene. This CDR3 region has 15 residues.

This receptor was obtained from a man between 65 and 85 years old with active or convalescent COVID-19. This chain joins TRBV5-5 and TRBJ1-2, with TRBD1 matching over 9 bases. Sequenced sample: peripheral blood. The CDR3 spells CASSSLTGTGYGYTF. In DNA, the CDR3 is TGTGCCAGCAGCTCACTCACCGGGACAGGGTATGGCTACACCTTC.